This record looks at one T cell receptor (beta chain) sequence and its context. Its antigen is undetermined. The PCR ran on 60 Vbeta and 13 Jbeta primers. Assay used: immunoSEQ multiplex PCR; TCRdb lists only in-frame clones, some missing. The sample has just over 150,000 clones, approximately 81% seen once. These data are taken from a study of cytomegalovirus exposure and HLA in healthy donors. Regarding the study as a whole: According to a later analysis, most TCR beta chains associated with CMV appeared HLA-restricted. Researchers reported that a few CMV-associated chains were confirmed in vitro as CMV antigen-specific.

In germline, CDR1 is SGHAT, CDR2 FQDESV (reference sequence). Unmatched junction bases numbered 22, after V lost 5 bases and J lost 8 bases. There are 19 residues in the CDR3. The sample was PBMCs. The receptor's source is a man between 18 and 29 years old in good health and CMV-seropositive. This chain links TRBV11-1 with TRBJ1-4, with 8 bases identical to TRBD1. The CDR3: CASSPTGRQGRNQKEKLFF. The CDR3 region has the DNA TGTGCCAGCAGCCCCACTGGGCGACAGGGGAGGAATCAAAAGGAAAAACTGTTTTTT.